This entry lists 19 T cell receptor beta chains sequenced from one sample in a study of blood T cell repertoires in COVID-19. Profiling relied on immunoSEQ multiplex PCR, and the TCRdb table lists in-frame clones only, not all of them. The sample contains about 400,000 clones, around 92% of which appear only once. The sample taken for sequencing was PBMCs or T cells enriched from blood (not recorded which). The receptors stem from a woman aged 25 to 39 who had recovered from COVID-19.

The genes are TRBV7-9 and TRBJ1-2, with TRBD1 matching over 7 bases. Germline loops: CDR1 SEHNR, CDR2 FQNEAQ (reference sequence). The CDR3 runs to 14 residues. V shed 2 bases and J 10 bases; nucleotides not matched to a gene: 10. In DNA, the CDR3 is TGTGCCAGCAGCTTACGAACAGGGGTTCTAGCCTACACCTTC. Its protein product is CASSLRTGVLAYTF.

V and J are TRBV2 and TRBJ2-7, with D perhaps TRBD2 (5 bases). The germline V gene encodes CDR1 SNHLY and CDR2 FYNNEI. V lost 7 bases to trimming and J lost 5 bases, with 21 bases between them. This CDR3 contains 15 residues. CDR3 nucleotides: TGTGCCAGCATCAGATCGGGGAACCGAATAAACGAGCAGTACTTC. It codes for CASIRSGNRINEQYF.

The chain recombines TRBV5-1 with TRBJ1-1; D is uncertain. The germline gives CDR1 SGHRS, CDR2 YFSETQ. The CDR3 runs 14 residues. V shed 6 bases and J shed 4 bases, with 16 bases lying between them. CDR3 bases: TGCGCCAGCATCGGGGTGGGGATCCCCACTGAAGCTTTCTTT. It specifies CASIGVGIPTEAFF.

This clone was detected only once. The rearrangement links TRBV14 to TRBJ2-7; D gene ambiguous. This CDR3 comprises 14 residues. The germline V gene encodes CDR1 SGHDN and CDR2 FVKESK. Trimming pared 1 base from V and 9 bases from J, leaving 16 bases between. The CDR3 reads CASSQAALLQRQYF. CDR3 DNA sequence: TGTGCCAGCAGCCAAGCGGCACTCCTTCAGCGGCAGTACTTC.

This chain links TRBV6-1 with TRBJ1-4; 7 bases map to TRBD1. With V trimmed by 3 bases and J by 10 bases, 5 bases remained unmatched. Looked up from germline, CDR1 is MNHNS and CDR2 is SASEGT. The CDR3 length is 13 residues. The CDR3 region has the DNA TGTGCCAGCAGTGATCGGCAGGGGGGAAAACTGTTTTTT. This gives the protein CASSDRQGGKLFF.

This rearrangement joins TRBV7-2 to TRBJ2-1, with D unresolved. CDR3 size: 12 residues. Trimming took 5 bases from V and 8 from J, leaving 10 bases between them. CDR1 SGHTA and CDR2 FQGNSA come from the germline V gene. DNA for the CDR3: TGTGCCAGCAGCGGAGTTTTCTATGAGCAGTTCTTC. Protein: CASSGVFYEQFF.

The V gene is TRBV7-2, the J gene TRBJ1-6; 7 bases map to TRBD1. The CDR3 runs 14 residues. V lost 5 bases to trimming and J lost 9 bases; unmatched junction nucleotides: 7. Germline V gives CDR1 SGHTA, CDR2 FQGNSA. CDR3 protein: CASSPGTEGSPLHF. For the CDR3, the DNA is TGTGCCAGCAGCCCAGGGACAGAGGGTTCACCCCTCCACTTT.

The sample holds a few counts of this clone. The rearrangement joins TRBV5-1 to TRBJ2-6; maybe TRBD1 (6 bases). Germline V lookup: CDR1 SGHRS, CDR2 YFSETQ. Trimming took off 4 bases at V and 4 bases at J, with 12 bases between the two ends. The CDR3 length is 15 residues. The CDR3 region is CASSPGQTGANVLTF. Written as DNA, the CDR3 is TGCGCCAGCAGCCCCGGACAGACCGGGGCCAACGTCCTGACTTTC.

The V and J genes are TRBV7-2 and TRBJ1-2; D is uncertain. The CDR3 is 14 residues long. Germline CDR1 SGHTA, CDR2 FQGNSA. Trimming took off 5 bases at V and 2 bases at J, with 12 bases between the two ends. This CDR3 is CASSLSQRNYGYTF. CDR3 sequence (DNA): TGTGCCAGCAGCCTCAGTCAGAGGAACTATGGCTACACCTTC.

V gene TRBV7-3 combines with J gene TRBJ2-1, with 8 bases matching TRBD2. The CDR3 runs to 15 residues. The V gene's germline CDR1 is SGHTA and CDR2 FQGTGA. The V segment lost 2 bases and the J segment 2 bases; nucleotides outside the gene matches: 2. CDR3 residues: CASSLAGGPYNEQFF. CDR3 DNA sequence: TGTGCCAGCAGCTTAGCGGGAGGTCCCTACAATGAGCAGTTCTTC.

The V gene is TRBV7-3, the J gene TRBJ2-1, with D unclear. V dropped 1 base and J dropped 3 bases, with 16 bases sitting between them. The CDR3 consists of 17 residues. Germline CDR1 is SGHTA and CDR2 is FQGTGA. CDR3 nucleotide sequence: TGTGCCAGCAGCTTAAACCCCTTAACAGACGGCTACAATGAGCAGTTCTTC. Its translation is CASSLNPLTDGYNEQFF.

The chain uses TRBV10-3 and TRBJ2-7, with D perhaps matching TRBD1 (5 bases). The CDR3 runs 15 residues. The V end lost 3 bases, the J end lost 5 bases, and 17 bases lay between the germline ends. In germline, CDR1 is ENHRY, CDR2 SYGVKD. Written as DNA, the CDR3 is TGTGCCATCAGTGAACGGGTTGCCCAGGGCAACGAGCAGTACTTC. Its translation is CAISERVAQGNEQYF.

This rearrangement joins TRBV10-3 to TRBJ2-2; D is possibly TRBD2 (5 bases). Per germline, CDR1 ENHRY and CDR2 SYGVKD. V shed 6 bases and J shed 4 bases, with 18 bases lying between them. The CDR3 contains 16 residues. Here the CDR3 DNA reads TGTGCCATCAGCACGGTCCTCAGCGGAACCACCGGGGAGCTGTTTTTT. Its protein is CAISTVLSGTTGELFF.

The V call is TRBV28, the J call TRBJ2-3; 12 nucleotides match TRBD2. Germline loops: CDR1 MDHEN, CDR2 SYDVKM. The CDR3 is made up of 15 amino acids. Trimming cost V 5 bases and J 2 bases; bases outside gene matches: 2. The CDR3 bases are TGTGCCAGCAGTCTAGCGGGAGGGCCCACAGATACGCAGTATTTT. Residues: CASSLAGGPTDTQYF.

The rearrangement joins TRBV19 to TRBJ1-1, with 8 bases matching TRBD1. V lost 8 bases to trimming and J lost 1 base; unmatched junction nucleotides: 9. The CDR3 spans 15 residues. The germline CDR1 and CDR2 sequences are LNHDA and SQIVND (reference sequence). Written as DNA, the CDR3 is TGTGCCAGTTTGGACAGGGCCGAGGGGAACACTGAAGCTTTCTTT. Its protein product is CASLDRAEGNTEAFF.

This clone was seen once. The chain couples TRBV5-4 to TRBJ1-5; no firm D call. The CDR3 sequence is 15 residues long. V was clipped by 0 bases and J by 2 bases, with 9 bases between them. Germline CDR1 and CDR2: SGHNT and YYREEE (reference sequence). The CDR3 sequence: CASSLDSSRNQPQHF. The DNA of the CDR3 is TGTGCCAGCAGCTTGGATTCTAGCCGCAATCAGCCCCAGCATTTT.

This clone was counted between two and nine times. Distinct nucleotide sequences in the sample also encode this CDR3. The V gene is TRBV30, the J gene TRBJ1-1; 7 positions match TRBD1. Germline values: CDR1 GTSNPN, CDR2 SVGIG (reference sequence). Trimming at V came to 3 bases and at J to 5 bases, leaving 3 bases not matched to a gene. This CDR3 is 12 amino acids long. In nucleotides, the CDR3 is TGTGCCTGGAGCGCAGGGGGGACTGAAGCTTTCTTT. This translates into CAWSAGGTEAFF.

V is TRBV27 and J is TRBJ2-3; D unclear. CDR1 and CDR2 from the germline V gene are MNHEY and SMNVEV (reference sequence). The CDR3 loop spans 16 amino acids. V was trimmed by 2 bases and J by 2 bases, leaving 14 bases between them. The CDR3 spells CASSLRVRSSTDTQYF. The CDR3, as DNA: TGTGCCAGCAGTTTACGGGTCCGCAGTTCCACAGATACGCAGTATTTT.

The rearrangement uses TRBV10-3 and TRBJ1-2; 7 bases map to TRBD1. The CDR3 loop spans 15 amino acids. Per the germline V gene, CDR1 is ENHRY and CDR2 is SYGVKD. V dropped 2 bases and J dropped 3; count of bases not matched to a gene: 6. CDR3 amino acids: CAISEAGQLDYGYTF. DNA for the CDR3: TGTGCCATCAGTGAGGCGGGACAGCTAGACTATGGCTACACCTTC.